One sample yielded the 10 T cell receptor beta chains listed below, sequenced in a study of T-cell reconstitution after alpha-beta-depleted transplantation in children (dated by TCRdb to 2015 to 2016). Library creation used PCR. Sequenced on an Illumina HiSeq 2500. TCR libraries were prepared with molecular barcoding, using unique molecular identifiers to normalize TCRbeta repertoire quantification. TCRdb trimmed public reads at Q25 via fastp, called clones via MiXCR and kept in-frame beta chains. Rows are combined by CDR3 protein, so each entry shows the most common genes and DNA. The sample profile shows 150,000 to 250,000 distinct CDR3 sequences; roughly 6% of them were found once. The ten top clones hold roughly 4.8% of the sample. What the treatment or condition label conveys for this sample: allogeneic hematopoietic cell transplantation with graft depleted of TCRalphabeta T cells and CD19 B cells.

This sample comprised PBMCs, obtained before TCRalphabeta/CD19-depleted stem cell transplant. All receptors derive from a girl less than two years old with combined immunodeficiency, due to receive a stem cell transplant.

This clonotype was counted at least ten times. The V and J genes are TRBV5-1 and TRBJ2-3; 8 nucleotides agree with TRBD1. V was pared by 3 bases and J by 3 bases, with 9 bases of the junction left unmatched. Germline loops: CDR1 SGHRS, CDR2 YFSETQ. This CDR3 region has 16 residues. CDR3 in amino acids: CASSWGTGLWTDTQYF. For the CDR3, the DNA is TGCGCCAGCAGCTGGGGGACAGGCCTGTGGACAGATACGCAGTATTTT.

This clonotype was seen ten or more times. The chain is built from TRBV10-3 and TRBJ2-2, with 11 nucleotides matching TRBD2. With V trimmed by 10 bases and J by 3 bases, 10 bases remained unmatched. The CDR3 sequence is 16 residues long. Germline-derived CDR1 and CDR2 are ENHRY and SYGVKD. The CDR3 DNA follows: TGTGCCACCAACATAGCGGGAGGGGACCACACCGGGGAGCTGTTTTTT. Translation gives CATNIAGGDHTGELFF.

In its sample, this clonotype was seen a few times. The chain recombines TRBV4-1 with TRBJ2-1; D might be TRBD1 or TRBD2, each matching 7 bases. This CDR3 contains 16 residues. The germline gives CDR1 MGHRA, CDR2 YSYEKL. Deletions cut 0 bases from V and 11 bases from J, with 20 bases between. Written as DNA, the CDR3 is TGCGCCAGCAGCCAAGATGGTCCCAGGGGGGGGAATAAGCAGTTCTTC. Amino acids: CASSQDGPRGGNKQFF.

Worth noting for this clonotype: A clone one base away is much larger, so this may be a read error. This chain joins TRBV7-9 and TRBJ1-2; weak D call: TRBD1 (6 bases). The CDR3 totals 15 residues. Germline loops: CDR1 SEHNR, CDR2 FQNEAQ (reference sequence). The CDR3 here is CACSMKGEVRYGYTF. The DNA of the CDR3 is TGTGCCTGCAGTATGAAGGGGGAGGTACGCTATGGCTACACCTTC.

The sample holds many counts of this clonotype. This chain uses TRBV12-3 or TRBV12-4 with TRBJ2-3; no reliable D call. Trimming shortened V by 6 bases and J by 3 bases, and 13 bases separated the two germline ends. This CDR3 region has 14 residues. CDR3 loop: CASSTRTETDTQYF. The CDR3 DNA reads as TGTGCCAGCAGCACACGGACCGAAACAGATACGCAGTATTTT.

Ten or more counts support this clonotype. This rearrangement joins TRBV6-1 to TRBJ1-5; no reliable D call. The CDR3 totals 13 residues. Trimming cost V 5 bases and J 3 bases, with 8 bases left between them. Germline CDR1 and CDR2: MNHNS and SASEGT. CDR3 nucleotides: TGTGCCAGCAGTCTGGCCTCCAATCAGCCCCAGCATTTT. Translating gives CASSLASNQPQHF.

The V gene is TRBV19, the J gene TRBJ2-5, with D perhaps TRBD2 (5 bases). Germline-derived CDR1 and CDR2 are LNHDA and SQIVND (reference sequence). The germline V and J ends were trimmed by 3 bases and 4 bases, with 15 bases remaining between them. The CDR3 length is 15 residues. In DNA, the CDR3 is TGTGCCAGTAGTATTCTTTTGGGAGACGGAGAGACCCAGTACTTC. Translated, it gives CASSILLGDGETQYF.

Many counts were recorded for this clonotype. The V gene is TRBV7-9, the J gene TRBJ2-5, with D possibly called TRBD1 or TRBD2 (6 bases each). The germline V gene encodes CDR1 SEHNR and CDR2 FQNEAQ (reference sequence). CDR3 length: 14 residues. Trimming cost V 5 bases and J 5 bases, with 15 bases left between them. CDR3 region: CASSPSTGGETQYF. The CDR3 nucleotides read TGTGCCAGCAGCCCTTCGACAGGAGGGGAGACCCAGTACTTC.

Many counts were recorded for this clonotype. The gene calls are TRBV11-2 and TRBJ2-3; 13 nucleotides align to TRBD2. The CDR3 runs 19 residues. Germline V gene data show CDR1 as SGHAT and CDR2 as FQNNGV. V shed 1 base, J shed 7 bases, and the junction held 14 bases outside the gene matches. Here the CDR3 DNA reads TGTGCCAGCAGCTTAGGTCCCCGGATTCGACTAGCGGGGGGTAATACGCAGTATTTT. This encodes CASSLGPRIRLAGGNTQYF.

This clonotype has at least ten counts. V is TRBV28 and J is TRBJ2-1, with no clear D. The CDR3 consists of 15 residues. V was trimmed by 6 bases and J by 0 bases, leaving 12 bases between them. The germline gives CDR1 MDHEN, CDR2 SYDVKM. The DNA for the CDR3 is TGTGCCAGCAGCCCGACTGCGGACTCCTACAATGAGCAGTTCTTC. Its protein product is CASSPTADSYNEQFF.